The 20 T cell receptor beta chains listed next were all sequenced from one sample in a study of T cells in Graves' hyperthyroidism and ophthalmopathy (dated by TCRdb to between 2017 and 2020). Library preparation employed multiplex PCR. TCRdb names Illumina HiSeq 2000 as the instrument used. The TCR beta CDR3 regions were amplified from the RNA transcripts. The first round of RT-PCR for the TCR CDR3 was performed with the HTBI primer set and the Qiagen OneStep RT-PCR kit. TCRdb reanalyzed the raw reads on its own, using fastp at Q25 for trimming and MiXCR for clone calling, and kept in-frame beta chains. Rows matching on CDR3 protein sequence are summarized as one entry with the most common DNA and genes. Present in this sample are around 300,000 distinct CDR3 sequences, roughly an eighth of which were seen just once. The ten largest clonotypes hold approximately 7.9% of the sample. Material for sequencing was blood. The receptors originated from a woman aged 40 to 50 with Graves' hyperthyroidism.

The table lists this clonotype with a few counts. This chain joins TRBV5-6 and TRBJ1-1, with D unresolved. Per germline, CDR1 SGHDT and CDR2 YYEEEE. V was clipped by 4 bases and J by 4 bases, with 17 bases between them. The CDR3 consists of 15 residues. This CDR3 reads CASSLPGRVSTEAFF. The CDR3 nucleotides are TGTGCCAGCAGCCTCCCGGGAAGGGTTTCCACTGAAGCTTTCTTT.

This clonotype was seen more than once but under ten times. This sequence joins TRBV6-5 and TRBJ2-2, with D uncertain. The CDR3 is 15 amino acids. The germline V and J ends were trimmed by 0 bases and 2 bases, with 7 bases remaining between them. Germline-derived CDR1 and CDR2 are MNHEY and SVGAGI. DNA for the CDR3: TGTGCCAGCAGTTACTCCTACAGCAACACCGGGGAGCTGTTTTTT. Translating gives CASSYSYSNTGELFF.

This clonotype was picked up many times. The chain is built from TRBV20-1 and TRBJ2-1; D not resolved. The CDR3 covers 12 residues. Germline CDR1 is DFQATT and CDR2 is SNEGSKA (reference sequence). The chain's CDR3 is CRAGRSYNEQFF. Written as DNA, the CDR3 is TGCAGAGCCGGGCGCTCCTACAATGAGCAGTTCTTC.

The V gene is TRBV28, the J gene TRBJ2-1; D might be TRBD1 (5 bases). V lost 6 bases and J 0 bases, leaving 12 bases between the germline ends. The CDR3 length is 15 residues. In germline, CDR1 is MDHEN, CDR2 SYDVKM. The DNA of the CDR3 is TGTGCCAGCAGGACAACAGGCAGCTCCTACAATGAGCAGTTCTTC. Its translation: CASRTTGSSYNEQFF.

This clonotype has a count of ten or more. This rearrangement joins TRBV10-3 to TRBJ1-6; no clear D. The V gene's germline CDR1 is ENHRY and CDR2 SYGVKD. The CDR3 consists of 13 residues. Trimming stripped 0 bases from V and 7 bases from J, with 4 bases between. Here the CDR3 DNA reads TGTGCCATCAGTGAGTCTTCGAATTCACCCCTCCACTTT. Translated, it gives CAISESSNSPLHF.

This clonotype appeared many times. The CDR3 DNA reads as TGTGCCAGCCAAGGGCCCCCCGGTCAGCCCCAGCATTTT. This sequence encodes CASQGPPGQPQHF. The V gene is TRBV2, the J gene TRBJ1-5; D gene unclear. From germline, CDR1 is SNHLY and CDR2 FYNNEI. There are 13 residues in the CDR3. The V gene lost 8 bases and the J gene lost 6 bases, with 14 bases spanning the gap.

This sequence joins TRBV5-8 and TRBJ1-2; unclear D gene. The germline CDR1 and CDR2 sequences are SGHTS and YDEGEE. Trimming removed 4 bases from V and 3 bases from J, with 19 bases in between. The CDR3 consists of 16 residues. Written as DNA, the CDR3 is TGTGCCAGCAGCCCCCCGGGAGGGCTGGGAGACTATGGCTACACCTTC. It is translated as CASSPPGGLGDYGYTF.

This clonotype was recorded once. The chain recombines TRBV6-1 with TRBJ2-7; TRBD1 aligns across 10 bases. Germline trimming cut 7 bases from V and 4 bases from J; bases unmatched to any gene: 10. Per the germline V gene, CDR1 is MNHNS and CDR2 is SASEGT. The CDR3 runs 15 residues. CDR3 loop: CASIAPSGQGYEQYF. The CDR3 DNA reads TGTGCCAGCATTGCCCCGTCGGGACAGGGGTACGAGCAGTACTTC.

A few counts support this clonotype. The junction departs from germline at one end; a sequencing error may be responsible. The V call is TRBV24-1, the J call TRBJ1-1; D not certain. CDR3 length equals 12 residues. Germline lookup yields CDR1 KGHDR and CDR2 SFDVKD. In nucleotides, the CDR3 is TGTGCCACCAGTGATCCCCACACTGAAACTTTCTTT. It translates to CATSDPHTETFF.

This clonotype occurred a few times. V and J are TRBV7-8 and TRBJ1-2, with D perhaps matching TRBD1 (6 bases). The CDR3 contains 14 residues. Germline CDR1 reads SGHVS; CDR2 reads FQNEAQ. Between the trimmed V and J ends, which lost 4 bases and 9 bases, there was a span of 18 bases. The CDR3 spells CASSSGTGLVRYTF. In nucleotides, the CDR3 is TGTGCCAGCAGCTCAGGTACAGGGTTGGTTCGCTACACCTTC. The variable domain in full, with the rest retrieved from reference TRBV7-8 and TRBJ1-2, is GAGVSQSPRYKVAKRGQDVALRCDPISGHVSLFWYQQALGQGPEFLTYFQNEAQLDKSGLPSDRFFAERPEGSVSTLKIQRTQQEDSAVYLCASSSGTGLVRYTFGSGTRLTVV.

This clonotype was observed at least ten times. The J gene is TRBJ2-1, the V gene TRBV20-1; perhaps D is TRBD1 or TRBD2 (5 bases each). Germline loops: CDR1 DFQATT, CDR2 SNEGSKA (reference sequence). The CDR3 contains 14 residues. V was trimmed by 1 base and J by 7 bases, leaving 14 bases between them. The CDR3: CSARGGTTRNEQFF. Written as DNA, the CDR3 is TGCAGTGCTAGAGGTGGGACCACAAGGAATGAGCAGTTCTTC.

A word on this clonotype: A read error is possible here, since a much larger clone lies one base away. The V call is TRBV15, the J call TRBJ2-1; no definite D call. Trimming pared 3 bases from V and 1 base from J, leaving 10 bases between. Per germline, CDR1 LNHNV and CDR2 YYDKDF (reference sequence). There are 15 residues in the CDR3. Here the CDR3 DNA reads TGTGCCACCAGCAGGGCTGGCGGTTCCTACAATGAGCAGTTCTTC. This sequence encodes CATSRAGGSYNEQFF.

This clonotype was observed at least ten times. The V gene is TRBV9, the J gene TRBJ1-1; TRBD1 is a possible D gene (5 bases). The germline gives CDR1 SGDLS, CDR2 YYNGEE. The CDR3 runs to 14 residues. The ends were cut back, 0 bases at V and 4 bases at J, with 10 bases in the middle. CDR3 DNA sequence: TGTGCCAGCAGCGTAGTTCAGCAGGGCACTGAAGCTTTCTTT. It translates to CASSVVQQGTEAFF. Full variable domain (rest looked up from reference TRBV9 and TRBJ1-1): DSGVTQTPKHLITATGQRVTLRCSPRSGDLSVYWYQQSLDQGLQFLIQYYNGEERAKGNILERFSAQQFPDLHSELNLSSLELGDSALYFCASSVVQQGTEAFFGQGTRLTVV.

This clonotype was seen ten or more times. The genes are TRBV28 and TRBJ2-7, with TRBD2 matching 8 bases. V trimming: 6 bases; J trimming: 6 bases; junction bases outside the gene matches: 7. CDR1 is MDHEN and CDR2 is SYDVKM in the germline V gene. The CDR3 length is 13 residues. The CDR3 reads CASRGASGREQYF. The CDR3 coding sequence is TGTGCCAGCAGAGGGGCTAGCGGGCGCGAGCAGTACTTC.

This clonotype was detected only a few times. V gene TRBV29-1 combines with J gene TRBJ1-1; D call uncertain. Between the trimmed V and J ends, which lost 1 base and 5 bases, there was a span of 5 bases. The CDR3 sequence is 11 residues long. Germline CDR1 SQVTM, CDR2 ANQGSEA. The CDR3 spells CSVEVETEAFF. In DNA, the CDR3 is TGCAGCGTTGAAGTGGAAACTGAAGCTTTCTTT.

This clonotype was seen repeatedly, ten times or more. This chain joins TRBV2 and TRBJ1-1; tentative D call: TRBD1 (6 bases). CDR3 length: 14 amino acids. The V end was cut by 5 bases, the J end by 0 bases, with 10 bases between. Germline V gene sequence: CDR1 SNHLY, CDR2 FYNNEI. The CDR3, as DNA: TGTGCCAGCAGTCGAGGGGGAATGAACACTGAAGCTTTCTTT. This translates into CASSRGGMNTEAFF. Variable domain in full (rest from reference TRBV2 and TRBJ1-1): EPEVTQTPSHQVTQMGQEVILRCVPISNHLYFYWYRQILGQKVEFLVSFYNNEISEKSEIFDDQFSVERPDGSNFTLKIRSTKLEDSAMYFCASSRGGMNTEAFFGQGTRLTVV.

The gene calls are TRBV2 and TRBJ2-1; D may be TRBD2 (7 bases). The CDR3 has 22 amino acids. CDR1 and CDR2 from the germline V gene are SNHLY and FYNNEI. Trimming took off 4 bases at V and 9 bases at J, with 40 bases between the two ends. Written as DNA, the CDR3 is TGTGCCAGCAGTGGGGGGGCGGGGGCCTTGGGGTCCCTAATCGTGAGTACCACTGAGCAGTTCTTC. This encodes CASSGGAGALGSLIVSTTEQFF.

To note about this clonotype: A much larger clone sits a single nucleotide away, making a read error possible. The chain carries TRBV7-2 and TRBJ2-1, with D uncertain. The CDR3 consists of 13 residues. Germline V gives CDR1 SGHTA, CDR2 FQGNSA. The V end was cut by 3 bases, the J end by 9 bases, with 12 bases between. CDR3 bases: TGTGCCAGCAGCTTCCCTCCATCCAGTGAGCAGTTCTTC. Translated, it gives CASSFPPSSEQFF.

This clonotype was seen many times. The chain has TRBV12-3 or TRBV12-4 and TRBJ2-7, with D uncertain. The CDR3 totals 14 residues. Trimming stripped 0 bases from V and 2 bases from J, with 8 bases between. The CDR3 DNA reads as TGTGCCAGCAGTTTAGCGGGTCTTACCTACGAGCAGTACTTC. Translation: CASSLAGLTYEQYF.

This clonotype was counted many times. The chain is built from TRBV15 and TRBJ2-7; D is tentatively TRBD1 or TRBD2 (6 bases each). The germline gives CDR1 LNHNV, CDR2 YYDKDF (reference sequence). This CDR3 is built from 16 residues. The V and J ends lost 0 bases and 4 bases respectively, with 16 bases between them. CDR3 DNA sequence: TGTGCCACCAGCAGAGATCAAGGGGGGCGTGGGTACGAGCAGTACTTC. Amino acids: CATSRDQGGRGYEQYF.